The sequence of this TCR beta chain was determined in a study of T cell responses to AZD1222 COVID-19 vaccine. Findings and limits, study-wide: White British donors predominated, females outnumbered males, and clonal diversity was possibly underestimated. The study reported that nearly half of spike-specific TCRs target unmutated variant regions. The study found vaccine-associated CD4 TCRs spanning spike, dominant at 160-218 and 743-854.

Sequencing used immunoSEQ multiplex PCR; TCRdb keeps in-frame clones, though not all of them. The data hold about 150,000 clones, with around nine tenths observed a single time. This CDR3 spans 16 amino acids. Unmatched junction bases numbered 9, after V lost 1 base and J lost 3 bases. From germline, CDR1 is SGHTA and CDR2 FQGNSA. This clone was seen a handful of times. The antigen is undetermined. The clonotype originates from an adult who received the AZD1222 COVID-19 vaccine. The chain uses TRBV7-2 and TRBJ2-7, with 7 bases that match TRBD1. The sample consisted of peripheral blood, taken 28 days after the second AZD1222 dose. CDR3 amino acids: CASSLGSRQGYYEQYF. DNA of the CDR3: TGTGCCAGCAGCTTAGGATCTCGACAGGGCTACTACGAGCAGTACTTC.